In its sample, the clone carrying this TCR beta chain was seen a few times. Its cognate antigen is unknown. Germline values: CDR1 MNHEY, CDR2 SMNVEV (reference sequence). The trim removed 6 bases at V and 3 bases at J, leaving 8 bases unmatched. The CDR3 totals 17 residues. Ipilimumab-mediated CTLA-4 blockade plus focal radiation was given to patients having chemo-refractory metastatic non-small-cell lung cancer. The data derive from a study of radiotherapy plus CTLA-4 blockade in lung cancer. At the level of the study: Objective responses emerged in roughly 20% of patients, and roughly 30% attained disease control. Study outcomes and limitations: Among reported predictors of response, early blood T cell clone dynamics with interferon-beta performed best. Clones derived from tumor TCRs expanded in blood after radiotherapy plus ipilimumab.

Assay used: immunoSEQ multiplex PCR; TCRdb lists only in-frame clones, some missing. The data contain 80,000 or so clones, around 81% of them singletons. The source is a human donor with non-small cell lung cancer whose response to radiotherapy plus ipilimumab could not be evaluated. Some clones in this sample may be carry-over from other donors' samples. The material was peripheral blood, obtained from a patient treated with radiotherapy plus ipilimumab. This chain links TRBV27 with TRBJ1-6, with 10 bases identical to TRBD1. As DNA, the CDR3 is TGTGCCAGCAGCAGACAGGGGGCGAGTTACTATAATTCACCCCTCCACTTT. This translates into CASSRQGASYYNSPLHF.